The 30 T cell receptor beta chains in this list originate from one sample, sequenced in a study of OX40 agonist ivuxolimab in advanced cancers. Sequencing was performed with immunoSEQ multiplex PCR; in TCRdb, only in-frame clones are kept and a portion is missing. The sample shows 90,000 to 100,000 clones, about 80% of them seen only once. The sample consisted of CD4+ or CD8+ T cells sorted from blood, taken in a trial of the OX40 agonist ivuxolimab. Receptors were obtained from an adult with an advanced solid tumor such as melanoma, head and neck, liver or kidney cancer.

This clone was seen more than once but under ten times. In DNA, the CDR3 is TGCGCCAGCAGCGAGACGTTGGAGACCCAGTACTTC. Amino acid sequence: CASSETLETQYF. V is TRBV5-1 and J is TRBJ2-5; D unresolved. The CDR3 sequence is 12 residues long. Germline V gives CDR1 SGHRS, CDR2 YFSETQ. V lost 4 bases to trimming and J lost 5 bases, with 9 bases between them.

DNA of the CDR3: TGTGCCTGGAGTGTAATAAGAGGGGGGAGAGGCTACACCTTC. This gives the protein CAWSVIRGGRGYTF. This chain links TRBV30 with TRBJ1-2, with D perhaps matching TRBD1 (6 bases). V was cut by 0 bases and J by 8 bases, with 16 bases left in between. The germline V gene has CDR1 GTSNPN and CDR2 SVGIG (reference sequence). The CDR3 consists of 14 residues.

The rearrangement links TRBV29-1 to TRBJ1-1; a possible D gene is TRBD1 (6 bases). V was cut by 6 bases and J by 11 bases, with 16 bases left in between. Germline V CDR1 and CDR2: SQVTM, ANQGSEA. There are 11 residues in the CDR3. The DNA for the CDR3 is TGCAGCGTCGCGGGCCGGGGGGGCGCTTTCTTT. Its protein is CSVAGRGGAFF.

This clone came up a few times. V usage is TRBV11-2 and J usage is TRBJ1-1; D unclear. Trimming took 3 bases from V and 6 from J, leaving 8 bases between them. In germline, CDR1 is SGHAT, CDR2 FQNNGV. This CDR3 is built from 12 residues. Here the CDR3 reads CASSFGRAEAFF. DNA of the CDR3: TGTGCCAGCAGCTTTGGGAGGGCTGAAGCTTTCTTT.

The V and J genes are TRBV10-2 and TRBJ2-7, with 10 nucleotides matching TRBD2. The CDR3 is 14 residues long. The germline V gene has CDR1 WSHSY and CDR2 SAAADI. J was trimmed by 5 bases and V by 4 bases; bases with no gene match: 5. Written as DNA, the CDR3 is TGCGCCAGCAGTGTTACTAGCGGGACGCACGAGCAGTACTTC. It codes for CASSVTSGTHEQYF.

This clone has a handful of counts. The chain combines TRBV18 with TRBJ1-3, with 8 positions matching TRBD1. This CDR3 comprises 16 residues. With V trimmed by 5 bases and J by 0 bases, 6 bases remained unmatched. Germline CDR1 reads KGHSH; CDR2 reads LQKENI. In DNA form, the CDR3 reads TGTGCCAGCTCATCCCAGGGGGCAGTCTCTGGAAACACCATATATTTT. It specifies CASSSQGAVSGNTIYF.

The J gene is TRBJ2-3, the V gene TRBV10-3; the match to TRBD2 covers 7 bases. J lost 3 bases, V lost 5 bases, and 5 bases had no gene match. This CDR3 contains 14 residues. Germline V gene sequence: CDR1 ENHRY, CDR2 SYGVKD. CDR3 amino acids: CAISPGGGTDTQYF. For the CDR3, the DNA is TGTGCCATCAGTCCGGGAGGCGGTACAGATACGCAGTATTTT.

This chain connects TRBV6-4 to TRBJ1-2; TRBD1 agrees at 10 bases. Germline V CDR1 and CDR2: MRHNA, SNTAGT. This CDR3 is 16 amino acids long. V dropped 5 bases and J dropped 2; count of bases not matched to a gene: 8. CDR3 region: CASSSRDRGANYGYTF. In nucleotides, the CDR3 is TGTGCCAGCAGTTCCCGGGACAGGGGAGCGAACTATGGCTACACCTTC.

The chain carries TRBV4-1 and TRBJ2-7, with 8 bases matching TRBD1. The CDR3 is 16 residues long. CDR1 is MGHRA and CDR2 is YSYEKL in the germline V gene. V trimming: 1 base; J trimming: 5 bases; junction bases outside the gene matches: 10. For the CDR3, the DNA is TGCGCCAGCAGCCAAGGTCGGGGGACAGGAAGGGACGAGCAGTACTTC. Translating gives CASSQGRGTGRDEQYF.

This rearrangement joins TRBV28 to TRBJ1-4; D remains unclear. This CDR3 is 16 amino acids long. Between the trimmed V and J ends, which lost 1 base and 3 bases, there was a span of 12 bases. Germline V gene lookup returns CDR1 MDHEN and CDR2 SYDVKM. The CDR3 DNA sequence: TGTGCCAGCAGTTTATCATCGGGAGGCTCTAATGAAAAACTGTTTTTT. This translates into CASSLSSGGSNEKLFF.

The V and J genes are TRBV19 and TRBJ2-4, with D perhaps being TRBD1 or TRBD2 (7 bases each). CDR3 length: 19 residues. Germline CDR1 reads LNHDA; CDR2 reads SQIVND (reference sequence). Trimming took off 2 bases at V and 0 bases at J, with 20 bases between the two ends. CDR3 DNA sequence: TGTGCCAGTAGTATAAGGGGGCGGGGGAGCCCCCTAGCCAAAAACATTCAGTACTTC. Translating it yields CASSIRGRGSPLAKNIQYF.

CDR3: CASSLAGDRGEQYF. CDR3 sequence (DNA): TGTGCCAGCAGCTTAGCAGGGGACAGGGGTGAGCAGTACTTC. The V and J genes are TRBV7-9 and TRBJ2-7, with 10 bases fitting TRBD1. CDR1 is SEHNR, CDR2 FQNEAQ, per germline (reference sequence). V lost 0 bases to trimming and J lost 7 bases; unmatched junction nucleotides: 3. This CDR3 contains 14 residues.

V usage is TRBV19 and J usage is TRBJ1-4; a possible D gene is TRBD1 (6 bases). The CDR3 is 14 amino acids. Germline lookup yields CDR1 LNHDA and CDR2 SQIVND (reference sequence). V was pared by 7 bases and J by 5 bases, with 14 bases between. CDR3 sequence: CASKSGQLNEKLFF. The CDR3 nucleotides are TGTGCCAGTAAATCCGGACAGTTAAATGAAAAACTGTTTTTT.

This clone was seen only a few times. The chain combines TRBV20-1 with TRBJ2-3; no definite D call. This CDR3 spans 11 amino acids. V was clipped by 3 bases and J by 2 bases, with 3 bases between them. The germline V gene encodes CDR1 DFQATT and CDR2 SNEGSKA (reference sequence). The CDR3: CSASITDTQYF. CDR3 DNA: TGCAGTGCTAGTATCACAGATACGCAGTATTTT.

The rearrangement joins TRBV4-3 to TRBJ2-3; TRBD2 matches 12 bases. J gave up 8 bases and V 0 bases, and 6 bases lay outside the gene matches. The CDR3 is 16 residues long. Germline V gene lookup returns CDR1 LGHNA and CDR2 YSLEER. Here the CDR3 DNA reads TGCGCCAGCAGCCAAGATTTCACTAGCGGGGGGACTACGCAGTATTTT. Translated, it gives CASSQDFTSGGTTQYF.

The rearrangement joins TRBV6-5 to TRBJ1-3; D gene ambiguous. This CDR3 has 15 residues. Germline loops: CDR1 MNHEY, CDR2 SVGAGI. V gave up 6 bases and J gave up 6 bases, with 18 bases separating them. The CDR3 here is CASSPTYGNPNTIYF. The CDR3 coding sequence is TGTGCCAGCAGCCCCACCTACGGAAATCCAAACACCATATATTTT.

This chain joins TRBV5-1 and TRBJ2-7, with 8 bases identical to TRBD1. The V and J ends lost 4 bases and 6 bases, in that order; junction bases with no gene match: 9. CDR3 length: 14 residues. Per germline, CDR1 SGHRS and CDR2 YFSETQ. This chain's CDR3 is CASSTGQGLAEQYF. For the CDR3, the DNA is TGCGCCAGCAGCACCGGACAGGGTTTGGCCGAGCAGTACTTC.

V and J are TRBV9 and TRBJ2-3, with a possible D match to TRBD1 (5 bases). The CDR3 contains 11 residues. The germline V and J ends were trimmed by 4 bases and 6 bases, with 6 bases remaining between them. In germline, CDR1 is SGDLS, CDR2 YYNGEE. The CDR3 protein is CASSTGDTQYF. The CDR3 nucleotides are TGTGCCAGCAGCACAGGTGATACGCAGTATTTT.

The chain employs TRBV5-1 and TRBJ1-1, with D uncertain. Germline lookup yields CDR1 SGHRS and CDR2 YFSETQ. V lost 0 bases and J lost 7, with 10 bases in between. This CDR3 comprises 13 residues. CDR3 in DNA: TGCGCCAGCAGCTTGGTAGGGCAGATTGAAGCTTTCTTT. Protein: CASSLVGQIEAFF. The full variable domain, in which reference TRBV5-1 and TRBJ1-1 provide the parts outside the CDR3, is KAGVTQTPRYLIKTRGQQVTLSCSPISGHRSVSWYQQTPGQGLQFLFEYFSETQRNKGNFPGRFSGRQFSNSRSEMNVSTLELGDSALYLCASSLVGQIEAFFGQGTRLTVV.

The V and J genes are TRBV27 and TRBJ2-1; no clear D. The CDR3 is made up of 16 amino acids. V was trimmed by 6 bases and J by 2 bases, leaving 17 bases between them. Germline lookup yields CDR1 MNHEY and CDR2 SMNVEV (reference sequence). This CDR3 reads CASSLESRSPYNEQFF. For the CDR3, the DNA is TGTGCCAGCAGCTTAGAGAGTCGGAGTCCCTACAATGAGCAGTTCTTC.

This clone has more than one count but fewer than ten. The gene calls are TRBV7-8 and TRBJ1-5; TRBD1 is a possible D gene (6 bases). Deletions cut 5 bases from V and 7 bases from J, with 18 bases between. This CDR3 spans 15 amino acids. Germline assignment: CDR1 SGHVS and CDR2 FQNEAQ. The CDR3 reads CASSKAGGHRQPQHF. In DNA, the CDR3 is TGTGCCAGCAGCAAAGCGGGGGGACATAGGCAGCCCCAGCATTTT.

The chain has TRBV2 and TRBJ2-2; D is tentatively TRBD1 or TRBD2 (5 bases each). V shed 4 bases and J shed 1 base, with 19 bases lying between them. Germline V gene sequence: CDR1 SNHLY, CDR2 FYNNEI. This CDR3 region has 18 residues. The CDR3 coding sequence is TGTGCCAGCAGTGGGGGGTCCTCTGGACAATTGAACACCGGGGAGCTGTTTTTT. Amino acids: CASSGGSSGQLNTGELFF.

The CDR3 nucleotides read TGTGCCAGCAGCCTAGACATGTCCTACAATGAGCAGTTCTTC. It is translated as CASSLDMSYNEQFF. The rearrangement uses TRBV7-9 and TRBJ2-1; D gene unclear. Germline-derived CDR1 and CDR2 are SEHNR and FQNEAQ (reference sequence). The V end lost 5 bases, the J end lost 1 base, and 9 bases lay between the germline ends. The CDR3 is 14 residues long.

The chain carries TRBV6-5 and TRBJ1-2, with D possibly being TRBD1 (6 bases). CDR3 length: 12 residues. In germline, CDR1 is MNHEY, CDR2 SVGAGI. V was cut by 2 bases and J by 8 bases, with 9 bases left in between. The CDR3 sequence is CASSYPRGGYTF. The CDR3, as DNA: TGTGCCAGCAGTTACCCCAGGGGAGGCTACACCTTC.

The CDR3 region has the DNA TGTGCCAGCTCACCAGGGACAGGGATCACTGAAGCTTTCTTT. Amino acid sequence: CASSPGTGITEAFF. The rearrangement joins TRBV18 to TRBJ1-1, with 9 bases aligning to TRBD1. The CDR3 consists of 14 residues. Germline assignment: CDR1 KGHSH and CDR2 LQKENI. Trimming took 2 bases from V and 4 from J; bases not matched to a gene: 2.

The count of this clone is one. V is TRBV7-9 and J is TRBJ1-6; no definite D call. Germline CDR1 SEHNR, CDR2 FQNEAQ (reference sequence). The ends were cut back, 5 bases at V and 7 bases at J, with 15 bases in the middle. This CDR3 contains 15 residues. The CDR3 DNA reads TGTGCCAGCAGCCCGGCCGCGAGACAAAATTCACCCCTCCACTTT. Translated: CASSPAARQNSPLHF.

This chain connects TRBV11-3 to TRBJ2-7; D gene unclear. The germline CDR1 and CDR2 sequences are SGHNT and YENEEA. Trimming stripped 0 bases from V and 1 base from J, with 7 bases between. This CDR3 has 14 amino acids. The CDR3 nucleotides are TGTGCCAGCAGCTTAGAGCACAGTTCCTACGAGCAGTACTTC. As protein: CASSLEHSSYEQYF.

This chain uses TRBV30 with TRBJ2-7, with D uncertain. CDR1 is GTSNPN, CDR2 SVGIG, per germline (reference sequence). This CDR3 contains 12 residues. V lost 3 bases, J lost 3 bases, and 9 bases lay in between. The CDR3 spells CAWRDLHYEQYF. The CDR3 DNA follows: TGTGCCTGGAGGGACCTACACTACGAGCAGTACTTC.

This sequence joins TRBV10-3 and TRBJ1-2; D gene unclear. This CDR3 spans 13 amino acids. V dropped 5 bases and J dropped 1 base, with 8 bases sitting between them. Per the germline V gene, CDR1 is ENHRY and CDR2 is SYGVKD. The CDR3 region has the DNA TGTGCCATCAGTCCGCCCGTTAACTATGGCTACACCTTC. Encoded protein: CAISPPVNYGYTF.

The chain carries TRBV2 and TRBJ2-4; D is perhaps TRBD1 (6 bases). CDR3 length equals 18 residues. Trimming took 1 base from V and 5 from J, leaving 21 bases between them. CDR1 is SNHLY and CDR2 is FYNNEI in the germline V gene. The CDR3: CASSEEVPTTGIENIQYF. The CDR3 DNA follows: TGTGCCAGCAGTGAAGAGGTGCCCACCACAGGGATAGAAAACATTCAGTACTTC.